Listed below are T cell receptor beta chains from one sample, sequenced in a study of cytomegalovirus exposure and HLA in healthy donors. Profiling relied on immunoSEQ multiplex PCR, and the TCRdb table lists in-frame clones only, not all of them. The sample comprises about 67,000 clones, over 70% of which are singletons, and about 8.3% rests with the top ten. The material sequenced was PBMCs. The origin of the receptors is a man in his fifties or sixties in good health and CMV-seropositive. Both conserved end residues are part of each CDR3. The D gene is left open where the match is weak. Clone size, where shown, is once, few, many, or a class for clones that have expanded.

TRBJ2-1 | TRBV9 | TRBD2 | . | CASSPLAGDHYNEQFF | TGTGCCAGCAGCCCTTTAGCGGGAGACCACTACAATGAGCAGTTCTTC
TRBJ1-2 | TRBV2 | . | few | CASISELSIYGYTF | TGTGCCAGCATCTCTGAGCTATCTATCTATGGCTACACCTTC
TRBJ1-1 | TRBV6-5 | . | . | CASSPPSVNTEAFF | TGTGCCAGCAGCCCACCCTCGGTGAACACTGAAGCTTTCTTT
TRBJ1-1 | TRBV2 | . | . | CASSEDRVAFF | TGTGCCAGCAGTGAAGACAGGGTTGCTTTCTTT
TRBJ2-7 | TRBV4-1 | TRBD2 | . | CASSQGLAATYEQYF | TGCGCCAGCAGCCAGGGACTAGCGGCTACCTACGAGCAGTACTTC
TRBJ2-1 | TRBV7-9 | . | . | CASSSNTGPPYNEQFF | TGTGCCAGCAGCTCGAATACAGGGCCGCCCTACAATGAGCAGTTCTTC
TRBJ1-1 | TRBV9 | . | . | CASSVDYFQGDTEAFF | TGTGCCAGCAGCGTAGACTACTTCCAAGGGGACACTGAAGCTTTCTTT
TRBJ2-5 | TRBV6-6 | . | . | CASKEHGSQETQYF | TGTGCCAGCAAGGAGCACGGCAGCCAAGAGACCCAGTACTTC
TRBJ2-2 | TRBV6-4 | TRBD2 | . | CASSPGTSGGRTGELFF | TGTGCCAGCAGCCCCGGGACTAGCGGGGGACGGACCGGGGAGCTGTTTTTT
TRBJ1-2 | TRBV10-3 | . | . | CAISDPRGGGGYTF | TGTGCCATCAGTGACCCTCGGGGGGGAGGAGGCTACACCTTC
TRBJ1-5 | TRBV28 | TRBD1 | . | CASSSGVRGGKLGSNQPQHF | TGTGCCAGCAGTTCGGGGGTTCGAGGGGGCAAACTGGGTAGCAATCAGCCCCAGCATTTT
TRBJ1-2 | TRBV29-1 | . | . | CSVSGGGVNYGYTF | TGCAGCGTTTCGGGTGGAGGGGTGAACTATGGCTACACCTTC
TRBJ1-2 | TRBV18 | TRBD1 | . | CASSQGQRNYGYTF | TGTGCCAGCTCACAGGGACAGCGAAACTATGGCTACACCTTC
TRBJ2-1 | TRBV5-6 | TRBD2 | few | CASSPEGLAGDEQFF | TGTGCCAGCAGCCCAGAGGGACTAGCGGGGGATGAGCAGTTCTTC
TRBJ1-2 | TRBV11-2 | TRBD1 | . | CASSLPGGTDNYGYTF | TGTGCCAGCAGCTTACCTGGGGGGACAGATAACTATGGCTACACCTTC
TRBJ2-2 | TRBV6-5 | . | . | CASSYSVRSGELFF | TGTGCCAGCAGTTACTCAGTACGGTCCGGGGAGCTGTTTTTT
TRBJ2-7 | TRBV9 | TRBD2 | . | CASSPIAGPYEQYF | TGTGCCAGCAGCCCCATAGCGGGGCCTTACGAGCAGTACTTC
TRBJ1-1 | TRBV6-5 | . | . | CATRGSRLNTEAFF | TGTGCCACCCGGGGGTCGCGGCTGAACACTGAAGCTTTCTTT
TRBJ2-1 | TRBV5-5 | TRBD2 | . | CASKLAGGPLGPEQFF | TGTGCCAGCAAACTAGCGGGGGGGCCTCTGGGTCCTGAGCAGTTCTTC
TRBJ1-1 | TRBV7-6 | . | . | CASSLDPGTEAFF | TGTGCCAGCAGCTTAGACCCGGGCACTGAAGCTTTCTTT
TRBJ2-5 | TRBV5-1 | TRBD2 | . | CASSPGEGSQETQYF | TGCGCCAGCAGCCCCGGGGAGGGGTCCCAAGAGACCCAGTACTTC
TRBJ2-3 | TRBV7-2 | TRBD2 | . | CASRGRLAGGDDTQYF | TGTGCCAGCAGGGGTAGACTAGCGGGAGGGGACGATACGCAGTATTTT
TRBJ2-1 | TRBV19 | . | . | CASSIGAAEQFF | TGTGCCAGTAGTATCGGAGCCGCCGAGCAGTTCTTC
TRBJ2-7 | TRBV11-3 | . | . | CASSLGVYEQYF | TGTGCCAGCAGCTTAGGAGTCTACGAGCAGTACTTC
TRBJ2-1 | TRBV27 | TRBD1 | . | CAVGQGLGNEQFF | TGTGCCGTGGGACAGGGGCTTGGCAATGAGCAGTTCTTC
TRBJ1-5 | TRBV6-5 | . | . | CASSYSTSGDQPQHF | TGTGCCAGCAGTTACTCGACGTCAGGGGATCAGCCCCAGCATTTT
TRBJ2-1 | TRBV7-8 | TRBD2 | . | CASSPRIAGGRNEQFF | TGTGCCAGCAGCCCCCGGATAGCGGGAGGACGGAATGAGCAGTTCTTC
TRBJ2-4 | TRBV7-2 | . | . | CASSLTGLAKNIQYF | TGTGCCAGCAGCCTAACAGGGTTAGCCAAAAACATTCAGTACTTC
TRBJ2-7 | TRBV7-6 | . | . | CASSPGLTYEQYF | TGTGCCAGCAGTCCAGGACTTACCTACGAGCAGTACTTC
TRBJ2-5 | TRBV4-1 | TRBD2 | . | CASSQEFAGGETQYF | TGCGCCAGCAGCCAAGAGTTTGCGGGAGGGGAGACCCAGTACTTC
TRBJ2-5 | TRBV13 | TRBD1 | . | CASSSKGPSGQARETQYF | TGTGCCAGCAGCTCCAAAGGACCCTCGGGACAGGCAAGGGAGACCCAGTACTTC
TRBJ1-1 | TRBV19 | . | . | CASSMRGGIEAFF | TGTGCCAGTAGTATGAGAGGCGGAATTGAAGCTTTCTTT
TRBJ1-1 | TRBV19 | TRBD1 | . | CASSPYQGDYTEAFF | TGTGCCAGTAGTCCATACCAGGGGGATTACACTGAAGCTTTCTTT
TRBJ2-1 | TRBV20-1 | . | . | CSARSTEQFF | TGCAGTGCTAGATCGACAGAGCAGTTCTTC
TRBJ1-1 | TRBV27 | . | . | CASSPPPDSTGTEAFF | TGTGCCAGCAGTCCCCCCCCGGACTCCACGGGGACTGAAGCTTTCTTT
TRBJ2-7 | TRBV5-6 | TRBD1 | . | CASRLGQGAGEQYF | TGTGCCAGCAGACTGGGACAGGGGGCGGGGGAGCAGTACTTC
TRBJ1-1 | TRBV27 | TRBD1 | . | CASSSRQGLNTEAFF | TGTGCCAGCAGTTCCCGACAGGGCTTGAACACTGAAGCTTTCTTT
TRBJ2-2 | TRBV28 | TRBD2 | . | CASSLAGASTGELFF | TGTGCCAGCAGTTTAGCGGGAGCGTCCACCGGGGAGCTGTTTTTT
TRBJ2-7 | TRBV6-6 | . | . | CASSYNRDYYEQYF | TGTGCCAGCAGTTACAACAGGGACTACTACGAGCAGTACTTC
TRBJ1-1 | TRBV7-9 | . | . | CASSQGDPTEAFF | TGTGCCAGCAGCCAGGGTGATCCCACTGAAGCTTTCTTT
TRBJ1-6 | TRBV27 | . | few | CASAGRLNSPLHF | TGTGCCAGCGCCGGGAGGCTAAATTCACCCCTCCACTTT
TRBJ2-5 | TRBV21-1 | . | few | CASSRNRGAQETQYF | TGTGCCAGCAGCAGGAACAGGGGGGCCCAGGAGACCCAGTACTTC
TRBJ2-7 | TRBV29-1 | . | . | CSVASAGGQVKQYF | TGCAGCGTAGCGTCGGCAGGAGGGCAGGTGAAGCAGTACTTC
TRBJ2-2 | TRBV4-1 | . | . | CASSQEGPGTGELFF | TGCGCCAGCAGCCAAGAAGGCCCGGGCACCGGGGAGCTGTTTTTT
TRBJ1-1 | TRBV6-1 | . | . | CASSITGFQMAFF | TGTGCCAGCAGCATCACAGGCTTTCAGATGGCTTTCTTT
TRBJ2-1 | TRBV7-6 | TRBD2 | . | CASSPRLAGGPGNEQFF | TGTGCCAGCAGCCCTCGACTAGCGGGAGGGCCGGGGAATGAGCAGTTCTTC
TRBJ1-4 | TRBV13 | . | . | CASSSGEATNEKLFF | TGTGCCAGCAGCTCAGGCGAGGCAACTAATGAAAAACTGTTTTTT
TRBJ1-2 | TRBV11-3 | . | . | CASSLTTLNYGYTF | TGTGCCAGCAGCTTAACGACACTTAACTATGGCTACACCTTC
TRBJ2-3 | TRBV11-1 | . | . | CASSFSSSLDTQYF | TGTGCCAGCAGCTTTTCTAGTTCTCTAGATACGCAGTATTTT
TRBJ2-5 | TRBV10-3 | TRBD2 | . | CAISGPSGGIQETQYF | TGTGCCATCAGTGGTCCTAGCGGGGGGATCCAAGAGACCCAGTACTTC
TRBJ1-1 | TRBV5-1 | . | . | CASSLIGGSGTEAFF | TGCGCCAGCAGCTTGATTGGGGGCTCCGGGACTGAAGCTTTCTTT
TRBJ1-6 | TRBV14 | . | . | CASSQGASYNSPLHF | TGTGCCAGCAGCCAAGGGGCGAGCTATAATTCACCCCTCCACTTT
TRBJ1-2 | TRBV5-6 | TRBD1 | once | CASSYDRANGYTF | TGTGCCAGCAGCTATGACAGGGCCAATGGCTACACCTTC
TRBJ1-1 | TRBV29-1 | . | few | CSARGGQMNTEAFF | TGCAGCGCCCGAGGAGGGCAGATGAACACTGAAGCTTTCTTT
TRBJ2-2 | TRBV4-1 | TRBD1 | . | CASSPHRGELFF | TGCGCCAGCAGCCCCCACAGGGGAGAGCTGTTTTTT